One and the same sample provided the 22 T cell receptor beta chains below, sequenced in a study of early T cells in non-severe SARS-CoV-2 infection. TCRdb called the 5' RACE reads again in MiXCR, with one record for every CDR3 protein. Of about 34,000 distinct CDR3 sequences in the sample, roughly 6% were seen once. The specimen sequenced was whole blood. The receptors derive from an adult who was a healthcare worker with PCR-confirmed SARS-CoV-2 infection or an uninfected control (not recorded which).

The rearrangement uses TRBV7-6 and TRBJ1-2; 7 bases match TRBD1. This CDR3 has 13 residues. CDR1 is SGHVS, CDR2 FNYEAQ, per germline. After removal of 3 bases from V and 7 bases from J, the junction contained 5 bases not matched to a gene. The CDR3 DNA reads as TGTGCCAGCAGCTTTCGACAGGGTGTTGGCTACACCTTC. Protein: CASSFRQGVGYTF.

The sample holds many counts of this clonotype. J is TRBJ2-3 and V is TRBV11-3; 10 bases line up with TRBD1. Trimming at V came to 5 bases and at J to 6 bases, leaving 11 bases not matched to a gene. This CDR3 has 16 amino acids. CDR1 SGHNT and CDR2 YENEEA come from the germline V gene. The CDR3 loop is CASSPGQGPTVDTQYF. The CDR3 bases are TGTGCCAGCAGCCCGGGACAGGGGCCAACAGTGGATACGCAGTATTTT.

This clonotype came up many times. The chain carries TRBV20-1 and TRBJ1-5; no reliable D call. The CDR3 runs to 15 residues. Germline V gene data show CDR1 as DFQATT and CDR2 as SNEGSKA (reference sequence). V was clipped by 3 bases and J by 2 bases, with 14 bases between them. The CDR3: CSASKMAGGNQPQHF. Written as DNA, the CDR3 is TGCAGTGCTAGTAAGATGGCCGGTGGCAATCAGCCCCAGCATTTT.

Only a few counts were recorded for this clonotype. The genes are TRBV10-3 and TRBJ1-1; perhaps TRBD1 as D (6 bases). Germline CDR1 is ENHRY and CDR2 is SYGVKD. The CDR3 totals 13 residues. The V and J ends lost 6 bases and 2 bases respectively, with 10 bases between them. CDR3 residues: CAIRDSSNTEAFF. The CDR3 DNA follows: TGTGCCATCAGGGACAGCAGCAACACTGAAGCTTTCTTT.

Concerning this clonotype itself: Just one base apart from a much larger clone, this may be a read error. This chain links TRBV11-3 with TRBJ2-7; possible D gene TRBD2, 6 bases. The CDR3 length is 13 residues. Germline assignment: CDR1 SGHNT and CDR2 YENEEA. The CDR3 protein is CASSLDGGYEQHF. CDR3 nucleotide sequence: TGTGCCAGCAGCTTAGATGGAGGGTACGAGCAGCACTTC. Full variable domain (remainder filled in from reference TRBV11-3 and TRBJ2-7): EAGVVQSPRYKIIEKKQPVAFWCNPISGHNTLYWYLQNLGQGPELLIRYENEEAVDDSQLPKDRFSAERLKGVDSTLKIQPAELGDSAVYLCASSLDGGYEQHFGPGTRLTVT.

In this sample, this clonotype turned up many times. The chain recombines TRBV6-5 with TRBJ2-7, with 8 nucleotides matching TRBD1. Trimming at V came to 2 bases and at J to 4 bases, leaving 7 bases not matched to a gene. From germline, CDR1 is MNHEY and CDR2 SVGAGI. The CDR3 runs to 15 residues. CDR3 sequence reads: CASSYDRGAHYEQYF. The CDR3 DNA follows: TGTGCCAGCAGTTACGACAGGGGCGCCCATTACGAGCAGTACTTC.

In this sample, this clonotype turned up many times. The chain links TRBV9 to TRBJ2-5, with D perhaps matching TRBD1 or TRBD2 (5 bases each). The CDR3 runs 15 residues. Trimming took off 0 bases at V and 3 bases at J, with 12 bases between the two ends. Germline loops: CDR1 SGDLS, CDR2 YYNGEE. The CDR3: CASSVGLGVEETQYF. The CDR3 nucleotides read TGTGCCAGCAGCGTAGGTCTGGGGGTGGAAGAGACCCAGTACTTC.

The table lists this clonotype with many counts. The chain links TRBV29-1 to TRBJ1-1; 12 bases are shared with TRBD1. The germline V gene has CDR1 SQVTM and CDR2 ANQGSEA. V lost 6 bases, J lost 7 bases, and 9 bases stayed unmatched. This CDR3 has 14 amino acids. The CDR3 protein is CSVRGTGGPVEAFF. Here the CDR3 DNA reads TGCAGCGTGCGGGGGACAGGGGGCCCTGTTGAAGCTTTCTTT.

This clonotype has just a few counts. V is TRBV12-3 or TRBV12-4 and J is TRBJ2-1; possible D gene TRBD1, 5 bases. The V gene lost 4 bases and the J gene lost 5 bases, with 9 bases spanning the gap. The CDR3 has 13 residues. In nucleotides, the CDR3 is TGTGCCAGCAGTTGGACACCTAACAATGAGCAGTTCTTC. Translation: CASSWTPNNEQFF.

Many counts were recorded for this clonotype. V is TRBV10-2 and J is TRBJ1-1; TRBD1 might be the D (6 bases). The CDR3 has 12 amino acids. Trimming pared 7 bases from V and 5 bases from J, leaving 11 bases between. CDR1 is WSHSY and CDR2 is SAAADI in the germline V gene. The CDR3 nucleotides read TGCGCCAGCATGACAGGTACGACTGAAGCTTTCTTT. This sequence encodes CASMTGTTEAFF.

In this sample, this clonotype turned up many times. This chain uses TRBV7-3 with TRBJ2-2; D gene unclear. There are 14 residues in the CDR3. Trimming took 5 bases from V and 1 from J, leaving 8 bases between them. Germline CDR1 is SGHTA and CDR2 is FQGTGA. The CDR3 DNA sequence: TGTGCCAGCAGCCTCAACAGGAACACCGGGGAGCTGTTTTTT. Its protein product is CASSLNRNTGELFF.

This clonotype was counted ten times or more. V and J are TRBV29-1 and TRBJ2-2; D uncertain. The V and J ends lost 3 bases and 5 bases respectively, with 10 bases between them. The germline V gene encodes CDR1 SQVTM and CDR2 ANQGSEA. The CDR3 is 13 amino acids. The chain's CDR3 is CSVEQFLTGELFF. DNA of the CDR3: TGCAGCGTTGAGCAGTTCTTGACCGGGGAGCTGTTTTTT.

This sequence joins TRBV20-1 and TRBJ2-7, with D unresolved. Germline CDR1 is DFQATT and CDR2 is SNEGSKA (reference sequence). The CDR3 has 12 amino acids. V lost 0 bases and J 3 bases, leaving 6 bases between the germline ends. CDR3: CSAREAVYEQYF. CDR3 DNA sequence: TGCAGTGCTAGAGAAGCAGTCTACGAGCAGTACTTC.

This clonotype was recorded many times. The chain couples TRBV20-1 to TRBJ1-1; the D is unclear. The germline CDR1 and CDR2 sequences are DFQATT and SNEGSKA (reference sequence). This CDR3 has 11 residues. Trimming shortened V by 3 bases and J by 11 bases, and 13 bases separated the two germline ends. This CDR3 is CSASRLLVAFF. Here the CDR3 DNA reads TGCAGTGCTAGCAGACTTTTGGTCGCTTTCTTT.

This clonotype has only one observation. The chain is built from TRBV30 and TRBJ1-5; no definite D call. Trimming shortened V by 3 bases and J by 6 bases, and 12 bases separated the two germline ends. From germline, CDR1 is GTSNPN and CDR2 SVGIG (reference sequence). This CDR3 is built from 13 residues. The CDR3 region is CAWSPDSSQPQHF. The CDR3 nucleotides are TGTGCCTGGAGCCCCGACTCGAGTCAGCCCCAGCATTTT.

This clonotype has at least ten counts. CDR3 protein: CSASHSGGNSDTQYF. The CDR3 DNA reads TGCAGTGCTAGCCACAGCGGGGGTAATTCAGATACGCAGTATTTT. The chain employs TRBV20-1 and TRBJ2-3; 8 bases map to TRBD2. CDR3 length: 15 residues. Per germline, CDR1 DFQATT and CDR2 SNEGSKA (reference sequence). J gave up 4 bases and V 3 bases, and 9 bases lay outside the gene matches.

This clonotype occurred many times. This sequence joins TRBV6-1 and TRBJ2-2, with D perhaps matching TRBD2 (5 bases). The ends were cut back, 10 bases at V and 0 bases at J, with 12 bases in the middle. The CDR3 contains 14 residues. Germline V gives CDR1 MNHNS, CDR2 SASEGT. As DNA, the CDR3 is TGTGCCACCTCCCGCGGGCCGAACACCGGGGAGCTGTTTTTT. It yields the protein CATSRGPNTGELFF.

This clonotype was detected ten times or more. The rearrangement uses TRBV12-3 or TRBV12-4 and TRBJ1-2; D is possibly TRBD1 (5 bases). Trimming pared 2 bases from V and 6 bases from J, leaving 10 bases between. The CDR3 consists of 13 residues. The CDR3 region has the DNA TGTGCCAGCAGTTTAATTGGAGGGGATGGCTACACCTTC. Protein: CASSLIGGDGYTF.

In its sample, this clonotype was seen many times. The chain employs TRBV2 and TRBJ2-7; TRBD2 matches 10 bases. This CDR3 contains 16 residues. The germline gives CDR1 SNHLY, CDR2 FYNNEI. V lost 5 bases and J lost 0; bases outside the gene matches: 7. In DNA, the CDR3 is TGTGCCAGCAGTTTAGCGGGGGGCCCTAGCTCCTACGAGCAGTACTTC. It yields the protein CASSLAGGPSSYEQYF.

The chain combines TRBV5-5 with TRBJ2-5; D not resolved. Between the trimmed V and J ends, which lost 4 bases and 4 bases, there was a span of 23 bases. The V gene's germline CDR1 is SGHKS and CDR2 YYEKEE (reference sequence). The CDR3 totals 17 residues. CDR3 sequence reads: CASSESLPGLFPETQYF. CDR3 bases: TGTGCCAGCAGCGAATCCCTCCCGGGTTTGTTCCCAGAGACCCAGTACTTC.

V and J are TRBV28 and TRBJ1-3; unclear D gene. The CDR3 sequence is 14 residues long. Germline V gene lookup returns CDR1 MDHEN and CDR2 SYDVKM. Trimming stripped 8 bases from V and 0 bases from J, with 11 bases between. The CDR3 bases are TGTGCCAGCTCTTCGCCGTTCTCTGGAAACACCATATATTTT. Its translation is CASSSPFSGNTIYF.

This clonotype was recorded many times. The gene calls are TRBV18 and TRBJ1-2, with D tentatively TRBD1 (5 bases). Germline V CDR1 and CDR2: KGHSH, LQKENI. This CDR3 has 15 amino acids. Trimming stripped 6 bases from V and 0 bases from J, with 14 bases between. The CDR3 nucleotides read TGTGCCAGCTCTCCCCGACAGAACGCTAACTATGGCTACACCTTC. This codes for CASSPRQNANYGYTF.